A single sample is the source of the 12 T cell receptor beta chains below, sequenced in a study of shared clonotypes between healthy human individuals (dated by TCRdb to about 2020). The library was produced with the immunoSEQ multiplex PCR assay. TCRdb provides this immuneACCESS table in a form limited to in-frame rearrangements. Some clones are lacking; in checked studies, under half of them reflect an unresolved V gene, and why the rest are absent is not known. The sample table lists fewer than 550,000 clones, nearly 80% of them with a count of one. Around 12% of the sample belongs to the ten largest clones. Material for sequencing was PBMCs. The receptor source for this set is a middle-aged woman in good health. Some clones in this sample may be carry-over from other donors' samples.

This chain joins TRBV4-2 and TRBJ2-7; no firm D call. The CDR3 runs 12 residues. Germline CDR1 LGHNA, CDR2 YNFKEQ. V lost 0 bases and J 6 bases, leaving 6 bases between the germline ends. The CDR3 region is CASSQDLPEQYF. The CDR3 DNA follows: TGTGCCAGCAGCCAAGATCTCCCCGAGCAGTACTTC.

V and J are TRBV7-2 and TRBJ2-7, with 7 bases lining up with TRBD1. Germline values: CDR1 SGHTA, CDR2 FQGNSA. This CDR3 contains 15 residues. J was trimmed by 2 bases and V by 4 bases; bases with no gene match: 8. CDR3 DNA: TGTGCCAGCAGCTCCCCGCGCCAGGGGGCCTACGAGCAGTACTTC. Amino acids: CASSSPRQGAYEQYF.

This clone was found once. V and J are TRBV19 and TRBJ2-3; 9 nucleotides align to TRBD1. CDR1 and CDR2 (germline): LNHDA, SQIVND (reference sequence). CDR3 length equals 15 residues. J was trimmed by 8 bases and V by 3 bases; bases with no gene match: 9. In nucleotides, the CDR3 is TGTGCCAGTAGTATGGGCGGACAGGGGCAGGGTACGCAGTATTTT. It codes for CASSMGGQGQGTQYF.

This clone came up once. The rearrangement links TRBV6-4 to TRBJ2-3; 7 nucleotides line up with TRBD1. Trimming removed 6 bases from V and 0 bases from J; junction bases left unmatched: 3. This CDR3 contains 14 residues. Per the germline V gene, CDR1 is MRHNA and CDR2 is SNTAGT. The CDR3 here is CASSNRGSTDTQYF. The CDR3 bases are TGTGCCAGCAGCAACAGGGGTAGCACAGATACGCAGTATTTT.

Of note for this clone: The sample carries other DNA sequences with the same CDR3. The CDR3, as DNA: TGTGCCAGTAGTATGGGCGGACGTGAGACCCAGTACTTC. It codes for CASSMGGRETQYF. The genes are TRBV19 and TRBJ2-5; D unclear. Germline V gene data show CDR1 as LNHDA and CDR2 as SQIVND (reference sequence). The CDR3 has 13 amino acids. V dropped 3 bases and J dropped 5 bases, with 10 bases sitting between them.

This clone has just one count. CDR3 in DNA: TGTGCCAGCAGCCCCCGGGGGGGCGGGAGGACCTACGAGCAGTACTTC. The encoded protein is CASSPRGGGRTYEQYF. The V gene is TRBV7-9, the J gene TRBJ2-7; the match to TRBD2 covers 8 bases. Germline V lookup: CDR1 SEHNR, CDR2 FQNEAQ (reference sequence). The CDR3 covers 16 residues. V dropped 5 bases and J dropped 2; count of bases not matched to a gene: 11.

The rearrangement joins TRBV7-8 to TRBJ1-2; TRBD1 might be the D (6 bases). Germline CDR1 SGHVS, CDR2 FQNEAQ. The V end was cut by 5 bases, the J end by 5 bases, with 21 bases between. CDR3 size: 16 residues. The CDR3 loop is CASSPNTGRGGYGYTF. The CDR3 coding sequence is TGTGCCAGCAGCCCAAACACAGGAAGAGGGGGATATGGCTACACCTTC.

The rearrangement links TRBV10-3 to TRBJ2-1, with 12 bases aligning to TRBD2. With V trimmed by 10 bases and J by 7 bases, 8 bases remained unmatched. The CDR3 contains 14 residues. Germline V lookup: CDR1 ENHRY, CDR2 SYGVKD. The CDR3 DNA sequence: TGTGCCAGCCACTCGACTAGCGGGAGTAATGAGCAGTTCTTC. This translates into CASHSTSGSNEQFF.

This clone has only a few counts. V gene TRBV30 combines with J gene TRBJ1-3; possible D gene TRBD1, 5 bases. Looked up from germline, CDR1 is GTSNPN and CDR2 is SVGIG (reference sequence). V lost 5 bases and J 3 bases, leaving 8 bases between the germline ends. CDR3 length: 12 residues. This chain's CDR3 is CAWGGYGNTIYF. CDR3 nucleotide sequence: TGTGCCTGGGGGGGTTATGGAAACACCATATATTTT.

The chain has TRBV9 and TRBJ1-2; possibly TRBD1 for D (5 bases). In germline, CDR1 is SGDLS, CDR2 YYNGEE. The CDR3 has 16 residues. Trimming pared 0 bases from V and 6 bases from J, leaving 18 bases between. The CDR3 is CASSVDAGQGGHGYTF. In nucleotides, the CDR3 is TGTGCCAGCAGCGTAGATGCCGGGCAGGGTGGTCATGGCTACACCTTC.

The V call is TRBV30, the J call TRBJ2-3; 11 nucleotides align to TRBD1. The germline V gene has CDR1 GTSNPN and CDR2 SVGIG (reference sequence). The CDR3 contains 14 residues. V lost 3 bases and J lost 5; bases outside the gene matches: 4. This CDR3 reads CAWSPGQGGDTQYF. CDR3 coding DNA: TGTGCCTGGAGCCCGGGACAGGGGGGAGATACGCAGTATTTT.

The CDR3 DNA reads as TGTGCCAGCAGTTCTTCTACTAGGGCGCTTAGAGACACCGGGGAGCTGTTTTTT. It codes for CASSSSTRALRDTGELFF. This chain connects TRBV28 to TRBJ2-2; D may be TRBD2 (5 bases). CDR3 length equals 18 residues. V shed 4 bases and J shed 3 bases, with 21 bases lying between them. Germline CDR1 reads MDHEN; CDR2 reads SYDVKM.